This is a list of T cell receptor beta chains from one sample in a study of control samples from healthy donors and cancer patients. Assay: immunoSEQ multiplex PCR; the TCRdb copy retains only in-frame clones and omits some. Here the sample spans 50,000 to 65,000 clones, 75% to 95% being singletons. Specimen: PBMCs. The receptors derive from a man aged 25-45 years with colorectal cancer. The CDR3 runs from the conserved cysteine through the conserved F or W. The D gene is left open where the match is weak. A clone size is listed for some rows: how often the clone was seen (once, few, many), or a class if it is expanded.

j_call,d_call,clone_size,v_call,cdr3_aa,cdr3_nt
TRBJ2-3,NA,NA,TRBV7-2,CASSLAHGRGVRDTQYF,TGTGCCAGCAGCTTAGCGCACGGCAGAGGTGTAAGAGATACGCAGTATTTT
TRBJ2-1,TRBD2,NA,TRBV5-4,CASSLWRGKRNEQFF,TGTGCCAGCAGCTTGTGGCGGGGGAAAAGGAATGAGCAGTTCTTC
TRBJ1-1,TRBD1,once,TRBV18,CASSPGQGGNTEAFF,TGTGCCAGCTCGCCGGGACAGGGAGGGAACACTGAAGCTTTCTTT
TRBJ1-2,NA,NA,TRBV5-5,CASSYPTGYGYTF,TGTGCCAGCAGCTACCCGACAGGCTATGGCTACACCTTC
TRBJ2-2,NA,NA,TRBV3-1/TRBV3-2,CASSPTYSVTNTGELFF,TGTGCCAGCAGCCCAACCTACAGCGTCACCAACACCGGGGAGCTGTTTTTT
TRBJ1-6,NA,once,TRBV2,CAGALERGGSPLHF,TGTGCCGGTGCCCTGGAGAGGGGAGGTTCACCCCTCCACTTT
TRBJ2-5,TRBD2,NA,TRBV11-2,CASSSGTSGVMETQYF,TGTGCCAGCAGCTCCGGGACTAGCGGGGTGATGGAGACCCAGTACTTC
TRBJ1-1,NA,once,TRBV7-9,CASSRRGSPNTEAFF,TGTGCCAGCAGCCGACGAGGCAGCCCCAACACTGAAGCTTTCTTT
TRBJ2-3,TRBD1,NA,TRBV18,CASSPGTGGTDTQYF,TGTGCCAGCTCACCGGGGACAGGTGGCACAGATACGCAGTATTTT
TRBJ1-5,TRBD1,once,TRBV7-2,CASSLDGTAESPQHF,TGTGCCAGCAGCTTAGATGGGACAGCTGAATCGCCCCAGCATTTT
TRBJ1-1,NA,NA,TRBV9,CASSVDSNTEAFF,TGTGCCAGCAGCGTAGACAGTAACACTGAAGCTTTCTTT
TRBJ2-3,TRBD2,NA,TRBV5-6,CASSVTPGLSLQTDTQYF,TGTGCCAGCAGCGTCACTCCGGGACTAAGCCTTCAAACAGATACGCAGTATTTT
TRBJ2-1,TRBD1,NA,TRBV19,CASSNRGGTGGYNEQFF,TGTGCCAGTAGTAACCGAGGGGGGACAGGGGGCTACAATGAGCAGTTCTTC
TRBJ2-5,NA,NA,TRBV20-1,CSASLRWALNQETQYF,TGCAGTGCTAGTCTTCGATGGGCGCTCAACCAAGAGACCCAGTACTTC
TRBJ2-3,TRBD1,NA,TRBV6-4,CASSEGFERGHKEDTQYF,TGTGCCAGCAGTGAAGGATTCGAGAGGGGGCACAAGGAAGATACGCAGTATTTT
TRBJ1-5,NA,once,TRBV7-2,CASSLGSRGPNQPQHF,TGTGCCAGCAGCTTAGGATCAAGGGGCCCCAATCAGCCCCAGCATTTT
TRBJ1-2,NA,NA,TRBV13,CASSSRLQLRNYGYTF,TGTGCCAGCAGCTCCCGTCTCCAGCTTCGAAACTATGGCTACACCTTC
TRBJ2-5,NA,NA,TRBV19,CASSIGGGVQETQYF,TGTGCCAGTAGTATAGGCGGAGGCGTTCAAGAGACCCAGTACTTC
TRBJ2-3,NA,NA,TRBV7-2,CASSFLGTDTQYF,TGTGCCAGCAGCTTCCTTGGCACAGATACGCAGTATTTT
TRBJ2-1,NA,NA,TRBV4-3,CASSQDYTNNEQFF,TGCGCCAGCAGCCAAGATTATACAAACAATGAGCAGTTCTTC
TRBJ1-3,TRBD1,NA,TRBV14,CASSQQTGAGNTIYF,TGTGCCAGCAGCCAACAGACAGGGGCAGGAAACACCATATATTTT
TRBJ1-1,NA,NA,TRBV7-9,CASSLGSGGTEAFF,TGTGCCAGCAGCTTAGGGAGCGGGGGGACTGAAGCTTTCTTT
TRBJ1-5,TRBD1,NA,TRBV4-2,CASSHADRGAGPQHF,TGTGCCAGCAGCCACGCAGACAGGGGGGCAGGGCCCCAGCATTTT
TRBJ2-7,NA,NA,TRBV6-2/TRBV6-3,CASSYNSHRAAAFGPYEQYF,TGTGCCAGCAGTTACAATTCGCACAGGGCCGCAGCCTTCGGACCCTACGAGCAGTACTTC
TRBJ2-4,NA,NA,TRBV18,CASSPEFRDDIQYF,TGTGCCAGCTCACCTGAATTCAGGGATGACATTCAGTACTTC
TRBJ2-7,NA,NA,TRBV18,CASSPGAEGYEQYF,TGTGCCAGCTCACCCGGGGCCGAGGGCTACGAGCAGTACTTC
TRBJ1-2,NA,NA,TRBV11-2,CASTLNGYTF,TGTGCCAGCACCTTAAATGGCTACACCTTC
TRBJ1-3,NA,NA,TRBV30,CAWSDPGRGAGNTIYF,TGTGCCTGGAGTGATCCGGGCAGGGGAGCTGGAAACACCATATATTTT
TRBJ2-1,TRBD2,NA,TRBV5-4,CASSFSGGSYNEQFF,TGTGCCAGCAGCTTTTCGGGGGGTTCCTACAATGAGCAGTTCTTC
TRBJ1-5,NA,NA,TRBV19,CASSPGWDEYSNQPQHF,TGTGCCAGTAGCCCAGGCTGGGACGAGTATAGCAATCAGCCCCAGCATTTT
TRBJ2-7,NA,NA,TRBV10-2,CASSDGGLAYEQYF,TGCGCCAGCAGTGATGGGGGGCTTGCCTACGAGCAGTACTTC
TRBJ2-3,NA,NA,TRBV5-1,CASSLLPNTDTQYF,TGCGCCAGCAGCTTACTTCCAAACACAGATACGCAGTATTTT
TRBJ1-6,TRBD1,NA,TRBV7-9,CASSSGQGVHF,TGTGCCAGCAGCTCGGGACAGGGGGTCCACTTT